The T cell receptor beta chain under discussion was sequenced for a study of naive and memory T cell subsets (TCRdb year 2017). In the study overall: The figure summarizing the skin biopsy and whole blood samples listed around 10 blood donors, 7 tuberculin skin test biopsies and 3 saline control biopsies. As previously described, skin biopsies were taken from tuberculin skin test sites or from saline-injected control sites and processed for RNA extraction. PCR2 was typically run as a SYBR Green qPCR and stopped at a set threshold, although low-input samples could use end-point PCR of around 6 cycles instead.

The germline V gene provides CDR1 SGHNT and CDR2 YENEEA. The CDR3 sequence holds 12 residues, the cysteine and phenylalanine included. Of all the DNA, just the CDR3 is kept, 36 bases in frame from base 1. General study outcomes and caveats: Higher TCR numbers at tuberculin skin test sites were interpreted as T cell infiltration of a delayed type IV hypersensitivity reaction. The paper did not give details of skin biopsy collection and RNA processing, instead referencing earlier studies for those details. The potential sensitivity of the RNA-based method to TCR transcript changes with T cell activation and differentiation was acknowledged. TCR sequences were reportedly obtained from both types of skin biopsy, with many more TCRs found at tuberculin skin test sites.

The library was prepared using UMI-ligation and nested PCR. The ligated cDNA was amplified in four rounds of PCR with nested alpha and beta constant region primers together with the SP2 primer. TCR RNA was reverse transcribed with SuperScript IV using alpha and beta constant region primers for the blood and skin samples. An oligonucleotide carrying the Illumina SP2 primer and a UMI was ligated to the 3' end of the cDNA by means of T4 RNA ligase 1. To prevent hairpin formation, the 12-nucleotide UMI was made up of two random hexamers with an eight-base spacer between them. From the second PCR onward, TCR alpha and beta chain libraries were processed separately and dual indexed for multiplexing. After pooling, the indexed libraries were analyzed by capillary electrophoresis and sequenced on either an Illumina MiSeq or NextSeq. PhiX DNA at about 4.5-7% was spiked into libraries to increase base diversity and improve cluster recognition. Turning to the authors' computational methods: Demultiplexor took UMIs from read 2, joined the UMIs to the TCR sequence from read 1, and separated reads according to sample indices. V and J genes and V-J junctions were identified by Decombinator, and each TCR was assigned a five-part identifier that included V and J deletions. Collapsinator used UMIs to correct sequencing errors and PCR amplification heterogeneity, producing a UMI-based abundance for each TCR. CDR3Translator converted identifiers to nucleotide sequence, translated to amino acids, and extracted CDR3 regions using terminal motifs. Error-corrected alpha and beta TCR counts from blood and skin were compared after normalization to input RNA amount. TCRdb took the public reads, trimmed them with fastp at Q25, ran MiXCR for clone calling and kept in-frame beta chains. A single entry per CDR3 protein holds the most common genes and DNA from its merged rows. In this record, the V and J calls reflect TCRdb's handling and not the investigators' own analysis. Within this sample are around 37,000 distinct CDR3 sequences, with roughly 11% of them counted one time only. The ten largest clones represent around 3.9% of the sample.

The intended sense of this specimen's treatment or condition label: skin biopsy from PPD injection site in Mantoux-positive individual. Using 3' ligation of a UMI-containing oligonucleotide to TCR cDNA, the study laid out a robust and sensitive protocol to amplify, sequence and analyze TCRs. In individuals with a positive Mantoux test, tuberculin skin test biopsies were taken from sites that had been injected with PPD. Total RNA was treated with RQ1 DNase, without cell sorting, prior to reverse transcription, with an input of about 1 to 1,100 ng being targeted. Libraries were prepared from skin biopsies and whole blood to test how robust the pipeline was in samples where T cells are a minority population. As to this clonotype: It lacks a known antigen. One end of the junction varies from germline; a read error may be responsible.

Here the sequenced sample was skin, taken from a tuberculin skin test site. The origin of this receptor is an adult in good health. Here the chain combines TRBV11-3 and TRBJ2-3, with the D gene too uncertain to name. Read as DNA, the sequence is TGTGCCAGCAGTCCAAGCACAGATTCGCAGTATTTT. Translation gives CASSPSTDSQYF. Where the CDR3 stops, the reference TRBV11-3 and TRBJ2-3 genes take over; the full variable domain is EAGVVQSPRYKIIEKKQPVAFWCNPISGHNTLYWYLQNLGQGPELLIRYENEEAVDDSQLPKDRFSAERLKGVDSTLKIQPAELGDSAVYLCASSPSTDSQYFGPGTRLTVL.